This T cell receptor (beta chain) was found in a study of neoadjuvant anti-PD-1 for oral cavity cancer. Repertoires were generated with immunoSEQ multiplex PCR, while TCRdb's copy carries only in-frame clones and drops some. The sample holds roughly 13,000 clones, 60% to 75% seen once. The CDR3 spans 14 residues. The germline gives CDR1 SGHRS, CDR2 YFSETQ. V shed 1 base and J shed 5 bases, with 7 bases lying between them. Time point noted: after neoadjuvant nivolumab, at surgical resection. The origin of this receptor is a person aged 35-79 years with oral cavity squamous cell carcinoma. The chain has TRBV5-1 and TRBJ1-6; D is undetermined. Here the sequenced sample was PBMCs, taken after nivolumab (anti-PD-1) treatment. For the CDR3, the DNA is TGCGCCAGCAGCTTGACAGACCATAATTCACCCCTCCACTTT. This translates into CASSLTDHNSPLHF.